Included here is one T cell receptor (beta chain) sequence, with context. The entry originates in a study of blood T cell repertoires in COVID-19. Study-wide background: Donors in the United States, Italy and Spain gave samples during acute or convalescent COVID-19. Sources were T cells, B-cell-depleted T cells, or PBMCs; the material itself was cDNA or gDNA.

Germline lookup yields CDR1 LNHDA and CDR2 SQIVND (reference sequence). CDR3 length: 16 amino acids. Germline trimming cut 5 bases from V and 6 bases from J; bases unmatched to any gene: 10. In the source study's methods: By means of reference gene primer amplification, nucleated cell counts were estimated. The protocol was immunoSEQ multiplex PCR, while the TCRdb copy is restricted to in-frame clones and leaves out a portion. V and J calls and clone size are given by that table; D and trimming were obtained from the DNA. The data show 150,000 to 200,000 clones, with 88% seen just once and approximately 4.5% held by the top ten.

The sequence derives from a human donor in a cohort sampled during active COVID-19. This chain links TRBV19 with TRBJ1-5; 10 bases are a match to TRBD1. Material for sequencing was peripheral blood. The CDR3 protein is CASSPRDRGSGQPQHF. The CDR3 coding sequence is TGTGCCAGTAGTCCCAGGGACAGGGGAAGTGGTCAGCCCCAGCATTTT.